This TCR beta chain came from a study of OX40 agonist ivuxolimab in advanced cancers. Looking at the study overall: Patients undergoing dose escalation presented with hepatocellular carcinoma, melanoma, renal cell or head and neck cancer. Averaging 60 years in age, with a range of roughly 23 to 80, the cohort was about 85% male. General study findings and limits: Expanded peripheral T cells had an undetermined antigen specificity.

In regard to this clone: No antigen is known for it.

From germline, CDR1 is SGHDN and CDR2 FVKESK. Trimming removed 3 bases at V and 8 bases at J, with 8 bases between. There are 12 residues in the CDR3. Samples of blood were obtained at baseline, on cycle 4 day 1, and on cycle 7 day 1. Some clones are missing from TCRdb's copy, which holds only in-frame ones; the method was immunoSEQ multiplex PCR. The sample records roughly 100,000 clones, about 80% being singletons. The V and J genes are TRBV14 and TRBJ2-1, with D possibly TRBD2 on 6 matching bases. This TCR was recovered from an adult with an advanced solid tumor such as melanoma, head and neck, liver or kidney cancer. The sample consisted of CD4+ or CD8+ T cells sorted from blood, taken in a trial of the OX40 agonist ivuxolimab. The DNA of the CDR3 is TGTGCCAGCAGCCACACTAGCCATGAGCAGTTCTTC. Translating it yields CASSHTSHEQFF.